Listed below are T cell receptor beta chains from one sample, sequenced in a study of cytomegalovirus exposure and HLA in healthy donors. The table came from immunoSEQ multiplex PCR; TCRdb's copy has only in-frame clones and leaves some out. The sample has about 230,000 clones, around four fifths seen once. Sequenced input: PBMCs. The receptor source for this set is a boy between 10 and 17 years old in good health and CMV-seronegative. Each CDR3 is given with its conserved first and last residue. The D gene is left open where the match is weak. The size field is filled for only some rows; it gives once, few, many or a size class.

j_gene | d_gene | v_gene | abundance | CDR3aa | CDR3nt
TRBJ1-3 | . | TRBV2 | . | CASSDYLSGNTIYF | TGTGCCAGCAGTGACTACCTCTCTGGAAACACCATATATTTT
TRBJ1-2 | . | TRBV6-6 | . | CASSSRTVFDGYTF | TGTGCCAGCAGTTCCAGGACAGTTTTCGATGGCTACACCTTC
TRBJ2-7 | . | TRBV13 | . | CASSLPGAHEQYF | TGTGCCAGCAGCTTGCCAGGGGCCCACGAGCAGTACTTC
TRBJ1-2 | TRBD1 | TRBV5-3 | few | CARSDRTGHSHYGYTF | TGTGCCAGAAGCGACCGGACAGGGCATTCCCACTATGGCTACACCTTC
TRBJ2-1 | TRBD2 | TRBV27 | . | CASSFRLAGGSNEQFF | TGTGCCAGCAGTTTCAGACTAGCGGGAGGGAGCAATGAGCAGTTCTTC
TRBJ2-7 | . | TRBV7-9 | . | CASSLARGQEQYF | TGTGCCAGCAGCTTGGCGCGGGGTCAGGAGCAGTACTTC
TRBJ1-1 | . | TRBV18 | . | CASSPELLNTEAFF | TGTGCCAGCTCACCCGAGCTGTTGAACACTGAAGCTTTCTTT
TRBJ1-1 | . | TRBV20-1 | few | CRTGNTEAFF | TGCAGGACGGGGAACACTGAAGCTTTCTTT
TRBJ2-7 | . | TRBV7-9 | few | CASRALRDNEQYF | TGTGCCAGCAGAGCTCTCCGGGACAATGAGCAGTACTTC
TRBJ2-1 | . | TRBV5-1 | few | CASSLAPSEIRAYNEQFF | TGCGCCAGCAGCTTGGCTCCTTCCGAGATCCGGGCCTACAATGAGCAGTTCTTC
TRBJ2-3 | . | TRBV10-3 | . | CAISVTPLTDTQYF | TGTGCCATCAGCGTGACACCCCTGACAGATACGCAGTATTTT
TRBJ1-1 | . | TRBV6-5 | few | CASSETGKNTEAFF | TGTGCCAGCAGCGAAACAGGGAAGAACACTGAAGCTTTCTTT
TRBJ1-1 | . | TRBV30 | . | CAWRRSSSNTEAFF | TGTGCCTGGAGGAGGAGCAGCTCGAACACTGAAGCTTTCTTT
TRBJ2-2 | . | TRBV5-6 | . | CASSHKYRMGEELFF | TGTGCCAGCAGCCATAAATACAGGATGGGTGAGGAGCTGTTTTTT
TRBJ2-3 | TRBD2 | TRBV5-1 | . | CASSLGVIAGDTQYF | TGCGCCAGCAGCTTGGGGGTGATAGCGGGAGATACGCAGTATTTT
TRBJ2-1 | . | TRBV6-5 | . | CASSWAGAGAYNEQFF | TGTGCCAGCAGTTGGGCAGGAGCGGGCGCATACAATGAGCAGTTCTTC
TRBJ2-1 | TRBD2 | TRBV29-1 | . | CSVPPVLAGGVRLF | TGCAGCGTCCCTCCGGTCTTAGCGGGAGGGGTTCGACTCTTC
TRBJ2-2 | . | TRBV5-1 | . | CASSVEPPSTGELFF | TGCGCCAGCAGCGTCGAACCTCCTAGCACCGGGGAGCTGTTTTTT
TRBJ2-1 | . | TRBV6-1 | . | CASMDTTFGYNEQFF | TGTGCCAGCATGGATACTACCTTCGGCTACAATGAGCAGTTCTTC
TRBJ2-4 | TRBD2 | TRBV9 | . | CASSAGLAGEPAKNIQYF | TGTGCCAGCAGCGCCGGACTAGCGGGGGAACCGGCCAAAAACATTCAGTACTTC
TRBJ2-7 | . | TRBV7-2 | . | CASSLGRAYEQYF | TGTGCCAGCAGCTTAGGCAGGGCCTACGAGCAGTACTTC
TRBJ1-6 | . | TRBV4-1 | . | CASSMSSALDSPLHF | TGCGCCAGCAGCATGAGTAGCGCACTCGATTCACCCCTCCACTTT
TRBJ2-5 | TRBD2 | TRBV13 | . | CASSLDGGAETQYF | TGTGCCAGCAGCTTAGACGGGGGGGCCGAGACCCAGTACTTC
TRBJ2-3 | . | TRBV19 | . | CASSMIAGTDTQYF | TGTGCCAGTAGTATGATAGCGGGCACAGATACGCAGTATTTT
TRBJ2-7 | TRBD1 | TRBV6-6 | . | CASSLLNAGQGYEQYF | TGTGCCAGCAGCCTCCTGAACGCGGGACAGGGGTACGAGCAGTACTTC
TRBJ2-7 | TRBD2 | TRBV5-4 | few | CASSLDSGRGEQYF | TGTGCCAGCAGCTTGGATAGCGGGAGGGGTGAGCAGTACTTC
TRBJ2-1 | . | TRBV6-1 | . | CASSDQGLSYNEQFF | TGTGCCAGCAGTGATCAGGGGCTCAGCTACAATGAGCAGTTCTTC
TRBJ2-2 | . | TRBV5-1 | . | CASSTSRTGELFF | TGCGCCAGCAGCACCTCTCGGACCGGGGAGCTGTTTTTT
TRBJ1-4 | . | TRBV25-1 | . | CASTQGSEKLFF | TGTGCCAGCACGCAGGGCAGCGAAAAACTGTTTTTT
TRBJ1-1 | . | TRBV27 | . | CASSPYREWIEAFF | TGTGCCAGCAGTCCGTACCGGGAATGGATTGAAGCTTTCTTT
TRBJ1-2 | TRBD1 | TRBV6-6 | . | CASSSRDSQGYTF | TGTGCCAGCAGTTCCCGGGACAGCCAAGGCTACACCTTC
TRBJ1-5 | . | TRBV7-8 | . | CASSYTGNNQPQHF | TGTGCCAGCAGCTATACAGGGAACAATCAGCCCCAGCATTTT
TRBJ1-1 | . | TRBV5-1 | . | CASSLEPMNTEAFF | TGCGCCAGCAGCTTGGAGCCGATGAACACTGAAGCTTTCTTT
TRBJ2-1 | TRBD2 | TRBV30 | . | CAWSLGREGEQFF | TGTGCCTGGAGTTTAGGGAGGGAAGGTGAGCAGTTCTTC
TRBJ1-2 | TRBD1 | TRBV6-1 | few | CASSELIEGAFDGYTF | TGTGCCAGCAGTGAATTAATCGAGGGGGCGTTCGATGGCTACACCTTC
TRBJ1-5 | TRBD1 | TRBV19 | . | CASSISRDSINQPQHF | TGTGCCAGTAGCATCTCCCGGGACAGTATCAATCAGCCCCAGCATTTT
TRBJ2-1 | TRBD2 | TRBV4-2 | . | CASSHDSLLAGDYNEQFF | TGTGCCAGCAGCCATGACAGCCTCTTAGCGGGAGACTACAATGAGCAGTTCTTC
TRBJ2-7 | TRBD2 | TRBV11-3 | . | CASSSGLAGGNEQYF | TGTGCCAGCAGCTCAGGACTAGCGGGGGGAAACGAGCAGTACTTC
TRBJ1-5 | TRBD1 | TRBV28 | . | CASSSPGQRSRAQHF | TGTGCCAGCAGTTCCCCGGGACAGAGGAGTCGAGCCCAGCATTTT
TRBJ2-7 | TRBD2 | TRBV15 | . | CATSLLGTSGSSEQYF | TGTGCCACCAGCCTTCTTGGGACTAGCGGGAGTAGCGAGCAGTACTTC
TRBJ2-2 | TRBD2 | TRBV27 | . | CASLNGLAGDPGELFF | TGTGCCAGCCTCAATGGACTAGCGGGAGACCCCGGGGAGCTGTTTTTT
TRBJ2-2 | TRBD2 | TRBV9 | . | CASSVLPSGGTGELFF | TGTGCCAGCAGCGTACTACCTAGCGGGGGCACCGGGGAGCTGTTTTTT
TRBJ1-4 | . | TRBV5-1 | . | CASSFQAGQSEKLFF | TGCGCCAGCAGCTTTCAGGCAGGGCAAAGTGAAAAACTGTTTTTT
TRBJ2-1 | TRBD2 | TRBV5-1 | . | CASSTVAGGPSHEQFF | TGCGCCAGCAGCACCGTAGCGGGAGGGCCGTCTCATGAGCAGTTCTTC